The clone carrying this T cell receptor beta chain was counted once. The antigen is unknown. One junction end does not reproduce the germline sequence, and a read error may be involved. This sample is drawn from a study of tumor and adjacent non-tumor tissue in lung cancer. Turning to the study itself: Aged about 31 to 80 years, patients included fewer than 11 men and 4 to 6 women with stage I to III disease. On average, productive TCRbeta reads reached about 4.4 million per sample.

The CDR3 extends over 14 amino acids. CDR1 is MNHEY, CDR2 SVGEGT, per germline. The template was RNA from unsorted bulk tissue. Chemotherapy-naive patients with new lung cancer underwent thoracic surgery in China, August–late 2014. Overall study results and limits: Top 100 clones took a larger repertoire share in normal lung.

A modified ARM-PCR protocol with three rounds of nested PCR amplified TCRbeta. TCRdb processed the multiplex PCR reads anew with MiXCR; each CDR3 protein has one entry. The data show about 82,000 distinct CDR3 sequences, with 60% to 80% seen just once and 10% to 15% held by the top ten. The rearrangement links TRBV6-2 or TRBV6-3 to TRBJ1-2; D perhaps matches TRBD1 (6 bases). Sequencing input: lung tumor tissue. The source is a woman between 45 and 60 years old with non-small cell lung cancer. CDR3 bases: TGTGCCAGCAGTATCAGACAGGACGTCTATGTCTACACCTTC. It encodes CASSIRQDVYVYTF.